This T cell receptor (beta chain) stems from a study of cytomegalovirus exposure and HLA in healthy donors. Study-wide results and limits: With DRB1 most and HLA-C fewest, TCR association rates differed between HLA loci in a later analysis. Later on, analysis showed that most CMV-associated TCR beta chains appeared to be HLA-restricted.

The CDR3 spans 11 residues. PCR primers comprised 60 Vbeta and 13 Jbeta primers. Produced via immunoSEQ multiplex PCR; TCRdb's table is partial and in-frame only. This sample has roughly 150,000 clones, with about 72% found just once. As regards this clone: Antigen: not known.

The specimen was PBMCs. The TCR sequence derives from a male donor in good health and CMV-seronegative. The chain carries TRBV7-5 and TRBJ1-5. TRBV7-5 is deemed a pseudogene. The CDR3 DNA follows: TGTGCCAGAAGCTCGAATCAGCCCCAGCATTTT. Translated, it gives CARSSNQPQHF.